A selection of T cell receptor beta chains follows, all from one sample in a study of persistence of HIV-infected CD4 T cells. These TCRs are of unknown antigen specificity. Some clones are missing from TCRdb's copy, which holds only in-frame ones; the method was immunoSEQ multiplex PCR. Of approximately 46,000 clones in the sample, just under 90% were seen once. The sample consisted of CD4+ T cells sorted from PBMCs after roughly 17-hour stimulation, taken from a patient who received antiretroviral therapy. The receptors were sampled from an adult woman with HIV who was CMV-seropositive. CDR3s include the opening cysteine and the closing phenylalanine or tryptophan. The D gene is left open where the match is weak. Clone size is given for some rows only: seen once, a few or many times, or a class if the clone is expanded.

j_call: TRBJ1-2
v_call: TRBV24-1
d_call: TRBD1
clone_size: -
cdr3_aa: CATSDPGQGASYGYTF
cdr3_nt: TGTGCCACCAGTGACCCGGGACAGGGGGCCAGCTATGGCTACACCTTC

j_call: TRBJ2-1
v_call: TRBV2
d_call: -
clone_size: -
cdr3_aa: CASSPSGRAINEQFF
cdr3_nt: TGTGCCAGCAGTCCATCAGGCAGGGCAATTAATGAGCAGTTCTTC

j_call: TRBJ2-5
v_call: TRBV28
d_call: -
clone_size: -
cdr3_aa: CASSSTARGGETQYF
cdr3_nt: TGTGCCAGCAGCTCGACTGCCAGGGGAGGAGAGACCCAGTACTTC

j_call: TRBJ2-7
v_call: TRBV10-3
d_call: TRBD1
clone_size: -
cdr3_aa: CAIHGTGKSYEQYF
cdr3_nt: TGTGCCATCCATGGGACAGGGAAGTCCTACGAGCAGTACTTC

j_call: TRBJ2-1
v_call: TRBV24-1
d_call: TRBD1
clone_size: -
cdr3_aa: CATSDFGTGDGYNEQFF
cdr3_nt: TGTGCCACCAGTGATTTCGGGACAGGGGATGGCTACAATGAGCAGTTCTTC

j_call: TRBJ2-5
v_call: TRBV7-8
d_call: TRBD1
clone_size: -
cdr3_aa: CASSSRDRGTETQYF
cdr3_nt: TGTGCCAGCAGCTCCCGGGACAGGGGGACGGAGACCCAGTACTTC

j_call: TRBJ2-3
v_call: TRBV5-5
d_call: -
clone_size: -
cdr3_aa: CASSFNPTGSTDTQYF
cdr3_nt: TGTGCCAGCAGCTTTAACCCGACAGGAAGCACAGATACGCAGTATTTT

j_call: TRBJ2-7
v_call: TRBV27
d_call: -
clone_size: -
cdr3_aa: CASSLRGAGYEQYF
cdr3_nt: TGTGCCAGCAGTTTACGGGGGGCGGGCTACGAGCAGTACTTC

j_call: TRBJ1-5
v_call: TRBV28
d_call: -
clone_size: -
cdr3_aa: CASSSRPGLGKGQPQHF
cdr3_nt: TGTGCCAGCAGCTCACGTCCCGGGCTCGGGAAGGGTCAGCCCCAGCATTTT

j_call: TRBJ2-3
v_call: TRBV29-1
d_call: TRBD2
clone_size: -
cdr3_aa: CSLWGGAGDTQYF
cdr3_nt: TGCAGCCTCTGGGGAGGGGCGGGAGATACGCAGTATTTT

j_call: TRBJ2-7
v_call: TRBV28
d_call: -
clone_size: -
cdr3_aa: CASSLGAGYEQYF
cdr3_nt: TGTGCCAGCAGTTTGGGGGCCGGGTACGAGCAGTACTTC

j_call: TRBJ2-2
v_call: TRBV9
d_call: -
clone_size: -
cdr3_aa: CASSAGLLGTGELFF
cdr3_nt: TGTGCCAGCAGCGCAGGACTGCTTGGCACCGGGGAGCTGTTTTTT

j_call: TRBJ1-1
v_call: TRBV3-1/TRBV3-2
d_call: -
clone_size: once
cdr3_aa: CASSPQGRATEAFF
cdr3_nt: TGTGCCAGCAGCCCCCAGGGCCGCGCGACTGAAGCTTTCTTT

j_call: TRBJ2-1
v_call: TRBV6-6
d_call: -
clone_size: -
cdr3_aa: CASSLDHMNEQFF
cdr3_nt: TGTGCCAGCAGTCTCGACCACATGAATGAGCAGTTCTTC

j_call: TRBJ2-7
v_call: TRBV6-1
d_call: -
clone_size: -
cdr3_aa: CASSENLSEQYF
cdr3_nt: TGTGCCAGCAGTGAAAATCTTTCCGAGCAGTACTTC

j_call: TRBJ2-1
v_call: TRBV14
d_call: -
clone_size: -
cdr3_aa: CASSRWTGPYNEQFF
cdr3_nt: TGTGCCAGCAGTCGTTGGACGGGACCTTACAATGAGCAGTTCTTC

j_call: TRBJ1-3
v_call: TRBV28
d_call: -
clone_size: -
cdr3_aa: CASSFRSGNTIYF
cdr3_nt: TGTGCCAGCAGTTTTAGGTCTGGAAACACCATATATTTT

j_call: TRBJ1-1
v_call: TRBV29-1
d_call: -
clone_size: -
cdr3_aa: CSGSSRRGVEAFF
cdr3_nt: TGCAGCGGTAGTTCGAGGCGCGGGGTTGAAGCTTTCTTT

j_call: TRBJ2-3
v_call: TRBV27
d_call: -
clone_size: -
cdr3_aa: CASSLKRDTQYF
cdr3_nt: TGTGCCAGCAGTCTAAAGCGGGATACGCAGTATTTT

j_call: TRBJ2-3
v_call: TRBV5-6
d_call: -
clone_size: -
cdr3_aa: CASSLGRDTQYF
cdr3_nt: TGTGCCAGCAGCTTGGGCAGGGATACGCAGTATTTT

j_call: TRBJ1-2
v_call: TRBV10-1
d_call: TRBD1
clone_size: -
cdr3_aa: CASSQGGGYGYTF
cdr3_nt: TGCGCCAGCAGTCAAGGGGGCGGCTATGGCTACACCTTC

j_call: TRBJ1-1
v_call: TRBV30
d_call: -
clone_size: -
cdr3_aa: CAWRDPVDGRRAEAFF
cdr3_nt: TGTGCCTGGAGGGATCCGGTGGACGGGAGGCGCGCTGAAGCTTTCTTT

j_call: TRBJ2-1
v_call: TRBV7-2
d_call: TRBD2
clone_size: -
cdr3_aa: CASRARLLAGLNSYNEQFF
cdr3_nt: TGTGCCAGCAGAGCCCGCCTGCTAGCGGGGCTTAACTCCTACAATGAGCAGTTCTTC